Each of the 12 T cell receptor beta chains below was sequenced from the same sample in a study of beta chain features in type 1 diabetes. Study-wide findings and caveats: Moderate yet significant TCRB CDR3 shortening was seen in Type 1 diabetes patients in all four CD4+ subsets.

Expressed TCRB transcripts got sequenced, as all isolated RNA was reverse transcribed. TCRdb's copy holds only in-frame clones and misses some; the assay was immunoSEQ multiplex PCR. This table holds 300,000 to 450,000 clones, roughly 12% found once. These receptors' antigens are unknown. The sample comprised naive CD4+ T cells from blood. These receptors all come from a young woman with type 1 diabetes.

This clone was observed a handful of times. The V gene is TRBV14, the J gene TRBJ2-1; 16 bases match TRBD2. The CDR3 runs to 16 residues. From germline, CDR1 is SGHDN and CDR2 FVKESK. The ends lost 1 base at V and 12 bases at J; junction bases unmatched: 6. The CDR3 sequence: CASSQGGTSGRVRQFF. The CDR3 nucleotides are TGTGCCAGCAGCCAAGGAGGGACTAGCGGGAGGGTTCGGCAGTTCTTC.

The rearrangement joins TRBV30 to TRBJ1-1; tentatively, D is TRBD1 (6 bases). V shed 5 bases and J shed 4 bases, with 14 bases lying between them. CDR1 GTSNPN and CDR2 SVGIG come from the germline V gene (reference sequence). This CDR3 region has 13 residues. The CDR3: CAWSPGGATEAFF. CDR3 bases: TGTGCCTGGTCCCCCGGGGGGGCCACTGAAGCTTTCTTT. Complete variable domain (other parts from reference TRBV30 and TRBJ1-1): SQTIHQWPATLVQPVGSPLSLECTVEGTSNPNLYWYRQAAGRGLQLLFYSVGIGQISSEVPQNLSASRPQDRQFILSSKKLLLSDSGFYLCAWSPGGATEAFFGQGTRLTVV.

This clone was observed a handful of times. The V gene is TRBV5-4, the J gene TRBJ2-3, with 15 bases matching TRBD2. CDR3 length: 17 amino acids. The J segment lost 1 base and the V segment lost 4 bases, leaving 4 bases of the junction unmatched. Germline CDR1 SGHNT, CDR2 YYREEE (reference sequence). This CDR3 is CASSGLAGGPGTDTQYF. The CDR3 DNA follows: TGTGCCAGCAGCGGACTAGCGGGGGGGCCGGGCACAGATACGCAGTATTTT.

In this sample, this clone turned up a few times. The CDR3 loop is CASSWDSSYGYTF. The CDR3 DNA follows: TGTGCCAGCAGCTGGGACAGTAGCTATGGCTACACCTTC. V and J are TRBV7-2 and TRBJ1-2; 7 bases match TRBD1. From germline, CDR1 is SGHTA and CDR2 FQGNSA. The CDR3 contains 13 residues. Trimming removed 4 bases from V and 4 bases from J; junction bases left unmatched: 3.

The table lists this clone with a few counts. The CDR3 region has the DNA TGTGCCAGCACCCGAACCACAGGGAACTATGGCTACACCTTC. It specifies CASTRTTGNYGYTF. The chain carries TRBV7-9 and TRBJ1-2; possibly TRBD1 for D (6 bases). Germline-derived CDR1 and CDR2 are SEHNR and FQNEAQ (reference sequence). The CDR3 runs 14 residues. Deletions cut 7 bases from V and 2 bases from J, with 14 bases between.

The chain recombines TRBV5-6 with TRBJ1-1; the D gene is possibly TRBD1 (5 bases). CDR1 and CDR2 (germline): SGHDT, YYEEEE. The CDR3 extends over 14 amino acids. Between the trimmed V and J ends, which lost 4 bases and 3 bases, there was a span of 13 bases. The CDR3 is CASSPQGLDTEAFF. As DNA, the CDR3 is TGTGCCAGCAGCCCCCAGGGTTTGGACACTGAAGCTTTCTTT.

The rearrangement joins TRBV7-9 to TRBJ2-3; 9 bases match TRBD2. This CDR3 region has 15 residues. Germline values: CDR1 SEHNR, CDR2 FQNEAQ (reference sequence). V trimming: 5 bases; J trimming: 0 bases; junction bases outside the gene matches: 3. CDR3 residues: CASSTTSGSTDTQYF. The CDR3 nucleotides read TGTGCCAGCAGCACGACTAGCGGAAGCACAGATACGCAGTATTTT. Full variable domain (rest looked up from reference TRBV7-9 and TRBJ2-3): DTGVSQNPRHKITKRGQNVTFRCDPISEHNRLYWYRQTLGQGPEFLTYFQNEAQLEKSRLLSDRFSAERPKGSFSTLEIQRTEQGDSAMYLCASSTTSGSTDTQYFGPGTRLTVL.

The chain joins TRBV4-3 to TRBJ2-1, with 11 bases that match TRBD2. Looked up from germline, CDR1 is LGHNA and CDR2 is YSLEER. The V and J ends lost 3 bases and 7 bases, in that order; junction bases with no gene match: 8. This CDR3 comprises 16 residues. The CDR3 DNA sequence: TGCGCCAGCAGCCACTTTAGCGGGAGGGCCGGGAATGAGCAGTTCTTC. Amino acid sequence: CASSHFSGRAGNEQFF.

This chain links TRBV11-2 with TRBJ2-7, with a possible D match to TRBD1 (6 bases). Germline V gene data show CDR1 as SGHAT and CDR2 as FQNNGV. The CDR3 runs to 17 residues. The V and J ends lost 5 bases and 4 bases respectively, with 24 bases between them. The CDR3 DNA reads TGTGCCAGCAGCCCCAGACCCCAGGGGCCCAGGATATACGAGCAGTACTTC. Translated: CASSPRPQGPRIYEQYF.

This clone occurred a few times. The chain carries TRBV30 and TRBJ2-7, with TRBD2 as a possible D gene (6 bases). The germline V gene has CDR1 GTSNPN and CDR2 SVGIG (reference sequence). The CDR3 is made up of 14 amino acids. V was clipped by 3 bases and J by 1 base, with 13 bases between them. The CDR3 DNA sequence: TGTGCCTGGAGGGGGACTTCGGGGTCCTACGAGCAGTACTTC. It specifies CAWRGTSGSYEQYF.

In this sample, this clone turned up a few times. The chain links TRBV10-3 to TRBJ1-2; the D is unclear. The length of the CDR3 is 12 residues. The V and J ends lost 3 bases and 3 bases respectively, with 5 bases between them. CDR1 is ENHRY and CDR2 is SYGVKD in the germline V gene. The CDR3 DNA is TGTGCCATCAGTGATGAGTACTATGGCTACACCTTC. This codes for CAISDEYYGYTF.

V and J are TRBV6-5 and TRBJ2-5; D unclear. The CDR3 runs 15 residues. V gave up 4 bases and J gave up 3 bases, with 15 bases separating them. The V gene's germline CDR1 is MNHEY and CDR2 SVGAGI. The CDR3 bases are TGTGCCAGCAGTTTGCCATCCCTAACCGAAGAGACCCAGTACTTC. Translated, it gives CASSLPSLTEETQYF.